The present T cell receptor beta chain was sequenced within a study of blood T cell repertoires in COVID-19. On the study more broadly: COVID-19 samples collected from the United States, Italy and Spain covered acute and convalescent phases. Sources were T cells, B-cell-depleted T cells, or PBMCs; the material itself was cDNA or gDNA.

Unmatched junction bases numbered 3, after V lost 3 bases and J lost 5 bases. The CDR3 sequence is 13 residues long. Germline-derived CDR1 and CDR2 are SEHNR and FQNEAQ (reference sequence). Measured with immunoSEQ multiplex PCR; TCRdb has only the in-frame clones, and not every one. Counted here are 110,000 or so clones, roughly 75% occurring once; the ten biggest clones make up about 4.5%. The chain combines TRBV7-9 with TRBJ1-2, with 7 bases that match TRBD1. Material: peripheral blood. The receptor's source is a human donor in a cohort sampled during active or convalescent COVID-19. The CDR3 reads CASSFETGYGYTF. DNA for the CDR3: TGTGCCAGCAGCTTTGAGACAGGGTATGGCTACACCTTC.